Given below is one TCR beta chain in context. Other DNA sequences of this sample code for an identical CDR3. This table comes from immunoSEQ multiplex PCR, and its TCRdb copy is limited to in-frame clones, with some not included. This sample has over 70,000 clones, with about 89% found just once. The CDR3 extends over 15 amino acids. The V gene lost 3 bases and the J gene lost 4 bases, with 15 bases spanning the gap. Germline V gene data show CDR1 as MNHEY and CDR2 as SVGEGT. These data come from a study of control samples from healthy donors and cancer patients. This sequence was found in a woman in her sixties or seventies in good health. This sequence joins TRBV6-2 or TRBV6-3 and TRBJ1-1, with D perhaps TRBD1 (5 bases). The sample comprised blood. The CDR3 loop reads CASSYMSGLGTEAFF. For the CDR3, the DNA is TGTGCCAGCAGTTATATGTCAGGGTTGGGCACTGAAGCTTTCTTT.